This T cell receptor beta chain was found in a study of blood T cell repertoires in COVID-19. V lost 0 bases and J 3 bases, leaving 9 bases between the germline ends. CDR3 length equals 15 residues. Per germline, CDR1 MDHEN and CDR2 SYDVKM. This table comes from immunoSEQ multiplex PCR, and its TCRdb copy is limited to in-frame clones, with some not included. This repertoire shows roughly 220,000 clones, around 83% found once; its top ten account for roughly 1.3%. Input material: PBMCs or T cells enriched from blood (not recorded which). This chain links TRBV28 with TRBJ1-5, with a tentative D call TRBD1 (5 bases). The sequence came from a woman aged 40 to 50 with acute COVID-19. The CDR3 region is CASSLWSRDNQPQHF. Written as DNA, the CDR3 is TGTGCCAGCAGTTTATGGTCCAGGGACAATCAGCCCCAGCATTTT.